This T cell receptor (beta chain) was sequenced for a study of vaccination and CD4 T cells after COVID-19. In the study overall: According to the study, participants were given two doses of BNT162b2 or mRNA-1273 vaccine. For post-vaccine samples, collection took place a median roughly 72 days after dose two, ranging from 14 to 241. General study points: Convalescent patients' median share of reactive clones seen only post-vaccination was about 86%. Researchers looked at relatively few convalescent patients and had no early post-infection timepoints.

In its sample, this clonotype was seen once. Its antigen is still unknown. CDR3 length: 12 amino acids. The germline gives CDR1 DFQATT, CDR2 SNEGSKA (reference sequence). Between the trimmed V and J ends, which lost 3 bases and 3 bases, there was a span of 9 bases. This sample's treatment: approximately nine-day PBMC culture with coronavirus spike peptide pools or control peptides (ViraFEST assay). Cultured CD4+ T cells had their DNA profiled by the Oncomine TCR Beta short-read assay. TCRdb used MiXCR to reprocess the PCR reads, holding one entry per CDR3 protein. The repertoire holds about 14,000 distinct CDR3 sequences, with about 60% as singletons.

This TCR was sampled from a human donor who had recovered from COVID-19. The chain links TRBV20-1 to TRBJ2-7; perhaps TRBD2 as D (6 bases). The source material was CD4+ T cells from blood, cultured in vitro. The CDR3 nucleotides are TGCAGTGCTAGTGACGGGGGCTACGAGCAGTACTTC. Amino acid sequence: CSASDGGYEQYF.